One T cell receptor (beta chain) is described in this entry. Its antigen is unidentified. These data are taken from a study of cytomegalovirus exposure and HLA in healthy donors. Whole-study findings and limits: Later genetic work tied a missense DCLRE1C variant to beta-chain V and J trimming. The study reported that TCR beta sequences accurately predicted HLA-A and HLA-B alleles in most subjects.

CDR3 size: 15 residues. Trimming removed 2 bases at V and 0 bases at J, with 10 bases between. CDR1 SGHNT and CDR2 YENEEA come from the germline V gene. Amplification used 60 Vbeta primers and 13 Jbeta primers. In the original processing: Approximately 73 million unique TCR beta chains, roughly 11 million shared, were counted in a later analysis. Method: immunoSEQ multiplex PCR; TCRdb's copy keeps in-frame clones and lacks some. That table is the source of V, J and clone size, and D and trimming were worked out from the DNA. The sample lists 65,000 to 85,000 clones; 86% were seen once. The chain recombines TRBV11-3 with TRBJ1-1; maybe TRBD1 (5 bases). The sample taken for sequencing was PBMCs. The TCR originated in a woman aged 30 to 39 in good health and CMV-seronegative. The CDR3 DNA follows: TGTGCCAGCAGCTTAATTGGGGGGATGAACACTGAAGCTTTCTTT. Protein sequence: CASSLIGGMNTEAFF.